The 8 T cell receptor beta chains given below trace back to one sample, sequenced in a study of radiation and T cells in renal cell carcinoma. Profiled with immunoSEQ multiplex PCR; TCRdb holds only in-frame clones, not every one. The sample carries approximately 150,000 clones, over 80% recorded once. Time point here: baseline pretreatment blood. Treatment denoted: 15 Gy SBRT to primary tumor, nephrectomy 4 weeks later. The specimen was blood, collected from a patient whose treatment included radiotherapy and nephrectomy. These receptors all come from a woman between 45 and 60 years old with renal cell carcinoma.

The chain combines TRBV14 with TRBJ2-7; a weak D match, TRBD2 (6 bases). Trimming took off 1 base at V and 3 bases at J, with 16 bases between the two ends. Germline V gene data show CDR1 as SGHDN and CDR2 as FVKESK. This CDR3 contains 16 residues. The CDR3 DNA reads as TGTGCCAGCAGCCAAGGGGTGCCGGGAGTCGTCTACGAGCAGTACTTC. Translating it yields CASSQGVPGVVYEQYF.

The V call is TRBV7-2, the J call TRBJ1-3; 7 nucleotides align to TRBD1. The V and J ends lost 5 bases and 1 base, in that order; junction bases with no gene match: 8. The CDR3 is 16 amino acids. Germline-derived CDR1 and CDR2 are SGHTA and FQGNSA. The DNA for the CDR3 is TGTGCCAGCAGCCTACGGACAGGAGGTTCTGGAAACACCATATATTTT. Residues: CASSLRTGGSGNTIYF.

The chain couples TRBV5-4 to TRBJ1-2, with D possibly matching TRBD1 (5 bases). Germline V gene lookup returns CDR1 SGHNT and CDR2 YYREEE (reference sequence). Trimming pared 1 base from V and 6 bases from J, leaving 16 bases between. The CDR3 extends over 15 amino acids. The CDR3 DNA reads as TGTGCCAGCAGCTTGCAGGGCAGGGACGGCCATGGCTACACCTTC. Encoded protein: CASSLQGRDGHGYTF. The whole variable domain, filled in from reference TRBV5-4 and TRBJ1-2, reads ETGVTQSPTHLIKTRGQQVTLRCSSQSGHNTVSWYQQALGQGPQFIFQYYREEENGRGNFPPRFSGLQFPNYSSELNVNALELDDSALYLCASSLQGRDGHGYTFGSGTRLTVV.

The genes are TRBV19 and TRBJ1-3; D is unclear. Germline assignment: CDR1 LNHDA and CDR2 SQIVND (reference sequence). The CDR3 covers 15 residues. V was shortened by 5 bases and J by 0 bases, with 11 bases between the two germline ends. The CDR3 DNA reads as TGTGCCAGTAGTCTGGATCGACGCTCTGGAAACACCATATATTTT. Translating gives CASSLDRRSGNTIYF.

The chain uses TRBV25-1 and TRBJ2-7, with 10 positions matching TRBD1. Germline V CDR1 and CDR2: MGHDK, SYGVNS. CDR3 length: 14 residues. The J segment lost 1 base and the V segment lost 7 bases, leaving 4 bases of the junction unmatched. The DNA for the CDR3 is TGTGCCAGCAAGGGGACAGGGGTTTCCTACGAGCAGTACTTC. Its protein product is CASKGTGVSYEQYF.

The chain employs TRBV7-2 and TRBJ2-7, with 12 bases fitting TRBD2. The CDR3 is 15 amino acids. Germline CDR1 SGHTA, CDR2 FQGNSA. V was clipped by 5 bases and J by 6 bases; unmatched bases: 8. The CDR3 region has the DNA TGTGCCAGCAGCCTCAGACTAGCGGGAGAAGGCGAGCAGTACTTC. As protein: CASSLRLAGEGEQYF. Complete variable domain (other parts from reference TRBV7-2 and TRBJ2-7): GAGVSQSPSNKVTEKGKDVELRCDPISGHTALYWYRQSLGQGLEFLIYFQGNSAPDKSGLPSDRFSAERTGGSVSTLTIQRTQQEDSAVYLCASSLRLAGEGEQYFGPGTRLTVT.

The J gene is TRBJ2-5, the V gene TRBV5-4; 7 bases agree with TRBD1. This CDR3 is built from 14 residues. Germline lookup yields CDR1 SGHNT and CDR2 YYREEE (reference sequence). After removal of 4 bases from V and 4 bases from J, the junction contained 7 bases not matched to a gene. The CDR3 reads CASSVRQGTETQYF. In DNA, the CDR3 is TGTGCCAGCAGCGTCCGACAGGGTACAGAGACCCAGTACTTC.

The sample holds one count of this clone. V usage is TRBV25-1 and J usage is TRBJ2-5; TRBD1 agrees at 9 bases. This CDR3 region has 15 residues. Germline values: CDR1 MGHDK, CDR2 SYGVNS. The V gene end was trimmed by 2 bases and the J gene end by 2 bases; junction bases not matched to a gene: 3. CDR3 residues: CASSEGTGPQETQYF. The CDR3 DNA is TGTGCCAGCAGTGAAGGGACAGGGCCGCAAGAGACCCAGTACTTC.